This TCR beta chain came from a study of beta chain features in type 1 diabetes. Reverse transcribing all isolated RNA meant expressed TCRB transcripts were sequenced. Data came from immunoSEQ multiplex PCR; TCRdb stores just in-frame clones and leaves some out. The table records hundreds of thousands of clones, around 65% of them present only once. This CDR3 comprises 16 residues. With 3 bases clipped from V and 8 bases from J, the junction kept 7 bases outside the gene matches. CDR1 and CDR2 (germline): GTSNPN, SVGIG (reference sequence). Sequenced input: naive CD4+ T cells from blood. The TCR was taken from a man aged 25-45 years in good health. The chain uses TRBV30 and TRBJ2-1, with 16 bases lining up with TRBD2. The DNA of the CDR3 is TGTGCCTGGAGGGCTGGGACTAGCGGGAGGGCCTATGAGCAGTTCTTC. It is translated as CAWRAGTSGRAYEQFF.